This TCR beta chain was profiled in a study of beta chain features in type 1 diabetes. Study-wide findings and caveats: VDJ junctions from patients with type 1 diabetes contained fewer insertions and more deletions. All four CD4+ subsets of Type 1 diabetes patients contained TCRB CDR3s that were moderately but significantly shorter. Compared to healthy donors, patients appeared to have naive, central memory and Treg TCRB repertoires that were more alike. When cDNA is sequenced, cells with high TCR expression could be over-represented.

The V end was cut by 6 bases, the J end by 4 bases, with 24 bases between. This CDR3 contains 17 residues. Germline assignment: CDR1 MGHDK and CDR2 SYGVNS. About 100 mL of blood, on average, came from one heparinised draw per donor. This clone was counted only a few times. Antigen: not known. Investigators reverse transcribed all isolated RNA, so they sequenced expressed TCRB transcripts. The protocol was immunoSEQ multiplex PCR, while the TCRdb copy is restricted to in-frame clones and leaves out a portion. This sample has about 260,000 clones, with over 20% found just once. The sequencing input was naive CD4+ T cells from blood. This TCR came from a woman aged 40 to 50 with type 1 diabetes. This chain uses TRBV25-1 with TRBJ1-2; D remains unclear. CDR3 in DNA: TGTGCCAGCAGGTCTGAGGAGGCAGCAGATATTTTCTATGGCTACACCTTC. Its translation: CASRSEEAADIFYGYTF.